Shown below are 29 T cell receptor beta chains from a single sample sequenced in a study of beta chain features in type 1 diabetes. Of the isolated RNA, all was reverse transcribed, and so the sequenced material was expressed TCRB transcripts. The table came from immunoSEQ multiplex PCR; TCRdb's copy has only in-frame clones and leaves some out. The sample records around 150,000 clones, 9% being singletons. No antigen has been assigned to these receptors. Study conclusions and caveats: Significant though moderate, a shortening of TCRB CDR3s appeared in all four CD4+ subsets of Type 1 diabetes patients.

The sequenced sample consisted of central memory CD4+ T cells from blood. These receptors were obtained from a woman aged 25 to 39 with type 1 diabetes.

The chain employs TRBV9 and TRBJ1-5, with 10 bases identical to TRBD1. The CDR3 contains 15 residues. V shed 3 bases and J 6 bases; nucleotides not matched to a gene: 6. Germline V gives CDR1 SGDLS, CDR2 YYNGEE. The CDR3 reads CASSELGTGVQPQHF. The CDR3 nucleotides read TGTGCCAGCAGCGAGCTCGGGACAGGGGTTCAGCCCCAGCATTTT. Combining the CDR3 with reference TRBV9 and TRBJ1-5 gives the whole variable domain DSGVTQTPKHLITATGQRVTLRCSPRSGDLSVYWYQQSLDQGLQFLIQYYNGEERAKGNILERFSAQQFPDLHSELNLSSLELGDSALYFCASSELGTGVQPQHFGDGTRLSIL.

This rearrangement joins TRBV27 to TRBJ2-7, with D possibly matching TRBD2 (5 bases). Trimming shortened V by 2 bases and J by 5 bases, and 13 bases separated the two germline ends. The CDR3 sequence is 14 residues long. Looked up from germline, CDR1 is MNHEY and CDR2 is SMNVEV (reference sequence). CDR3 DNA: TGTGCCAGCAGTTTACTAGCATCTTACCACGAGCAGTACTTC. This codes for CASSLLASYHEQYF.

This clone has at least ten counts. The chain couples TRBV7-9 to TRBJ2-7; the D gene is possibly TRBD2 (6 bases). Germline CDR1 is SEHNR and CDR2 is FQNEAQ (reference sequence). The CDR3 is 13 residues long. The germline V and J ends were trimmed by 5 bases and 3 bases, with 11 bases remaining between them. CDR3 sequence: CASSHSGGYEQYF. The CDR3, as DNA: TGTGCCAGCAGCCATTCCGGGGGCTACGAGCAGTACTTC.

This clone was seen only a few times. The J gene is TRBJ2-3, the V gene TRBV15; perhaps TRBD2 as D (7 bases). V lost 5 bases and J 5 bases, leaving 20 bases between the germline ends. The germline gives CDR1 LNHNV, CDR2 YYDKDF (reference sequence). The CDR3 runs 16 residues. The CDR3 DNA sequence: TGTGCCACCAGCGGATGGGACCAGGGAGGGGGAGATACGCAGTATTTT. Its translation: CATSGWDQGGGDTQYF.

This chain links TRBV30 with TRBJ2-2; perhaps TRBD2 as D (5 bases). This CDR3 has 15 residues. CDR1 GTSNPN and CDR2 SVGIG come from the germline V gene (reference sequence). Trimming stripped 6 bases from V and 5 bases from J, with 19 bases between. CDR3 DNA: TGTGCCTGCCAAGCGGACCTAATAACGACCGGGGAGCTGTTTTTT. Encoded protein: CACQADLITTGELFF.

This sequence joins TRBV7-9 and TRBJ1-5; 8 bases are shared with TRBD1. Trimming at V came to 1 base and at J to 3 bases, leaving 5 bases not matched to a gene. This CDR3 is built from 16 residues. Germline loops: CDR1 SEHNR, CDR2 FQNEAQ (reference sequence). The CDR3 DNA is TGTGCCAGCAGCTTAGTGGTGGACAGGGACAATCAGCCCCAGCATTTT. It specifies CASSLVVDRDNQPQHF.

The rearrangement uses TRBV14 and TRBJ1-2; D gene uncertain. The CDR3 sequence is 13 residues long. V dropped 4 bases and J dropped 3 bases, with 9 bases sitting between them. The V gene's germline CDR1 is SGHDN and CDR2 FVKESK. The CDR3 region has the DNA TGTGCCAGCAGCCTGGAGCGGGACTATGGCTACACCTTC. Its protein product is CASSLERDYGYTF.

In this sample, this clone turned up many times. This specimen includes other DNA sequences encoding the same CDR3. The chain combines TRBV19 with TRBJ2-3, with a possible D match to TRBD1 (5 bases). There are 14 residues in the CDR3. The germline V gene encodes CDR1 LNHDA and CDR2 SQIVND (reference sequence). Trimming shortened V by 5 bases and J by 0 bases, and 9 bases separated the two germline ends. CDR3 nucleotide sequence: TGTGCCAGTAGTCCGCGGACAAGCACAGATACGCAGTATTTT. Its translation is CASSPRTSTDTQYF.

Only a few counts were recorded for this clone. The chain employs TRBV27 and TRBJ2-2; D is unresolved. Trimming left V 3 bases short and J 4 bases short, with 9 bases between. The CDR3 covers 14 residues. Germline V gene sequence: CDR1 MNHEY, CDR2 SMNVEV (reference sequence). CDR3 bases: TGTGCCAGCAGTTTCAGCGTCCTCACCGGGGAGCTGTTTTTT. Its translation: CASSFSVLTGELFF.

V and J are TRBV5-6 and TRBJ2-1; D is unclear. CDR3 length: 16 residues. Trimming shortened V by 4 bases and J by 7 bases, and 21 bases separated the two germline ends. The germline V gene encodes CDR1 SGHDT and CDR2 YYEEEE. CDR3 DNA: TGTGCCAGCAGCGACATGGCTGGAACCGCTACGAATGAGCAGTTCTTC. This gives the protein CASSDMAGTATNEQFF. Full variable domain (outside the CDR3, taken from reference TRBV5-6 and TRBJ2-1): DAGVTQSPTHLIKTRGQQVTLRCSPKSGHDTVSWYQQALGQGPQFIFQYYEEEERQRGNFPDRFSGHQFPNYSSELNVNALLLGDSALYLCASSDMAGTATNEQFFGPGTRLTVL.

This clone has a handful of counts. The chain employs TRBV14 and TRBJ1-4, with TRBD1 matching 8 bases. The germline CDR1 and CDR2 sequences are SGHDN and FVKESK. V gave up 4 bases and J gave up 6 bases; unmatched junction bases: 4. The CDR3 is 14 amino acids. This CDR3 is CASSPGQAHEKLFF. The DNA for the CDR3 is TGTGCCAGCAGCCCGGGACAGGCACATGAAAAACTGTTTTTT.

This chain joins TRBV28 and TRBJ1-2; 9 bases line up with TRBD1. In germline, CDR1 is MDHEN, CDR2 SYDVKM. The V and J ends lost 3 bases and 6 bases, in that order; junction bases with no gene match: 8. CDR3 length equals 15 residues. The CDR3 bases are TGTGCCAGCAGTTTGGCGTCGGGACAGGGCAATGGCTACACCTTC. The encoded protein is CASSLASGQGNGYTF.

There are a few counts of this clone. This chain connects TRBV29-1 to TRBJ2-7, with 8 bases lining up with TRBD2. Germline CDR1 and CDR2: SQVTM and ANQGSEA. Germline trimming cut 6 bases from V and 0 bases from J; bases unmatched to any gene: 7. This CDR3 contains 14 residues. CDR3 sequence reads: CSVRSGTHSYEQYF. CDR3 coding DNA: TGCAGCGTCCGTAGCGGGACCCACTCCTACGAGCAGTACTTC.

This clone was counted only a few times. V is TRBV29-1 and J is TRBJ2-3; 8 bases line up with TRBD1. The J segment lost 6 bases and the V segment lost 6 bases, leaving 11 bases of the junction unmatched. The CDR3 sequence is 14 residues long. Per the germline V gene, CDR1 is SQVTM and CDR2 is ANQGSEA. CDR3 residues: CSVKYRGRYDTQYF. For the CDR3, the DNA is TGCAGCGTAAAATACAGGGGGAGGTACGATACGCAGTATTTT.

This clone was counted a few times. CDR3 sequence reads: CASSEVAGYTEAFF. CDR3 DNA sequence: TGTGCCAGCAGTGAGGTGGCAGGGTACACTGAAGCTTTCTTT. The chain is built from TRBV2 and TRBJ1-1; D perhaps matches TRBD1 (5 bases). The CDR3 runs to 14 residues. Germline-derived CDR1 and CDR2 are SNHLY and FYNNEI. V dropped 3 bases and J dropped 3 bases, with 11 bases sitting between them.

The V gene is TRBV28, the J gene TRBJ1-2; 10 bases fit TRBD1. Germline V lookup: CDR1 MDHEN, CDR2 SYDVKM. The CDR3 sequence is 17 residues long. J was trimmed by 2 bases and V by 10 bases; bases with no gene match: 16. The CDR3 region is CATHSNGDRGFNYGYTF. CDR3 DNA sequence: TGTGCCACCCACTCGAACGGGGACAGGGGATTCAACTATGGCTACACCTTC.

The chain recombines TRBV27 with TRBJ2-3; tentative D call: TRBD2 (5 bases). Germline CDR1 is MNHEY and CDR2 is SMNVEV (reference sequence). V dropped 2 bases and J dropped 3 bases, with 12 bases sitting between them. CDR3 length: 15 amino acids. The DNA of the CDR3 is TGTGCCAGCAGTTTAAGGGAGCTCAAGACAGATACGCAGTATTTT. Protein product: CASSLRELKTDTQYF.

Turning to this clone: The sample contains more than one DNA sequence encoding this CDR3. The rearrangement joins TRBV27 to TRBJ2-5; 8 nucleotides align to TRBD2. Unmatched junction bases numbered 2, after V lost 3 bases and J lost 5 bases. In germline, CDR1 is MNHEY, CDR2 SMNVEV (reference sequence). CDR3 length equals 13 residues. Here the CDR3 DNA reads TGTGCCAGCAGTTTCCGGGAGGGGGAGACCCAGTACTTC. It specifies CASSFREGETQYF.

In this sample, this clone turned up a few times. The genes are TRBV29-1 and TRBJ2-5; 10 bases fit TRBD2. The J segment lost 4 bases and the V segment lost 7 bases, leaving 6 bases of the junction unmatched. The length of the CDR3 is 13 residues. CDR1 is SQVTM, CDR2 ANQGSEA, per germline. The CDR3 region has the DNA TGCAGCGCAAATATAGCGGGAGGAGAGACCCAGTACTTC. This sequence encodes CSANIAGGETQYF.

This clone was found many times. V usage is TRBV16 and J usage is TRBJ2-7; D is unresolved. The ends were cut back, 4 bases at V and 3 bases at J, with 7 bases in the middle. The CDR3 covers 12 residues. Germline CDR1 is KGHSY and CDR2 is FQNENV. DNA for the CDR3: TGTGCCAGCAGCCGACCGGGCTACGAGCAGTACTTC. It codes for CASSRPGYEQYF.

The rearrangement uses TRBV7-3 and TRBJ2-1, with a weak D call TRBD2 (6 bases). Between the trimmed V and J ends, which lost 2 bases and 6 bases, there was a span of 17 bases. The germline gives CDR1 SGHTA, CDR2 FQGTGA. CDR3 size: 16 residues. CDR3 nucleotide sequence: TGTGCCAGCAGCTTACGGGGGTTGTGGCCCCTCAATGAGCAGTTCTTC. Translated, it gives CASSLRGLWPLNEQFF.

This clone was counted between two and nine times. The chain has TRBV28 and TRBJ1-1, with unresolved D. The CDR3 loop spans 14 amino acids. Trimming cost V 4 bases and J 1 base, with 10 bases left between them. Germline CDR1 is MDHEN and CDR2 is SYDVKM. The CDR3 region is CASSSQAENTEAFF. As DNA, the CDR3 is TGTGCCAGCAGTTCCCAAGCGGAGAACACTGAAGCTTTCTTT.

This clone showed up just a few times. The chain recombines TRBV29-1 with TRBJ2-1; 9 nucleotides agree with TRBD1. J was trimmed by 1 base and V by 5 bases; bases with no gene match: 6. The germline V gene has CDR1 SQVTM and CDR2 ANQGSEA. The CDR3 extends over 15 amino acids. CDR3 in amino acids: CSVRDRERSYNEQFF. The CDR3 region has the DNA TGCAGCGTTCGGGACAGGGAGCGGTCCTACAATGAGCAGTTCTTC.

This clone was seen only a few times. V usage is TRBV30 and J usage is TRBJ2-7; unclear D gene. V was trimmed by 5 bases and J by 0 bases, leaving 5 bases between them. The CDR3 loop spans 11 amino acids. The V gene's germline CDR1 is GTSNPN and CDR2 SVGIG (reference sequence). CDR3 protein: CAWAVSYEQYF. The CDR3 coding sequence is TGTGCCTGGGCAGTCTCCTACGAGCAGTACTTC.

The V and J genes are TRBV18 and TRBJ1-1; TRBD1 matches 10 bases. The V gene's germline CDR1 is KGHSH and CDR2 LQKENI. V shed 3 bases and J 5 bases; nucleotides not matched to a gene: 6. This CDR3 region has 15 residues. The chain's CDR3 is CASSPARQGATEAFF. CDR3 bases: TGTGCCAGCTCACCTGCGCGACAGGGGGCTACTGAAGCTTTCTTT.

The sample holds a few counts of this clone. The chain couples TRBV7-9 to TRBJ2-2; 7 bases line up with TRBD2. CDR1 is SEHNR and CDR2 is FQNEAQ in the germline V gene (reference sequence). This CDR3 has 14 amino acids. The J segment lost 7 bases and the V segment lost 2 bases, leaving 4 bases of the junction unmatched. CDR3 residues: CASSLWREFGELFF. The DNA for the CDR3 is TGTGCCAGCAGCTTATGGCGGGAGTTCGGGGAGCTGTTTTTT.

V is TRBV27 and J is TRBJ2-7, with D unclear. Germline V gene lookup returns CDR1 MNHEY and CDR2 SMNVEV (reference sequence). This CDR3 is 13 amino acids long. The V gene lost 5 bases and the J gene lost 4 bases, with 12 bases spanning the gap. CDR3 loop: CASSEAGGYEQYF. In nucleotides, the CDR3 is TGTGCCAGCAGTGAGGCCGGTGGTTACGAGCAGTACTTC.

This clone has only a few counts. The chain employs TRBV18 and TRBJ1-1; unclear D gene. CDR3 size: 14 residues. Germline-derived CDR1 and CDR2 are KGHSH and LQKENI. The V and J ends lost 5 bases and 2 bases respectively, with 12 bases between them. As DNA, the CDR3 is TGTGCCAGCTCATCGACGGGTCTTAACACTGAAGCTTTCTTT. It encodes CASSSTGLNTEAFF. Supplemented by reference TRBV18 and TRBJ1-1, the full variable domain reads NAGVMQNPRHLVRRRGQEARLRCSPMKGHSHVYWYRQLPEEGLKFMVYLQKENIIDESGMPKERFSAEFPKEGPSILRIQQVVRGDSAAYFCASSSTGLNTEAFFGQGTRLTVV.

This clone was recorded a few times. This chain's CDR3 is CASSKRQGLNTEAFF. The CDR3 DNA sequence: TGTGCCAGCAGTAAACGACAGGGGTTGAACACTGAAGCTTTCTTT. The rearrangement links TRBV6-5 to TRBJ1-1, with 8 bases fitting TRBD1. Germline V gives CDR1 MNHEY, CDR2 SVGAGI. Trimming at V came to 5 bases and at J to 0 bases, leaving 5 bases not matched to a gene. The CDR3 covers 15 residues.